This T cell receptor (beta chain) originates from a study of T cell repertoires in cytomegalovirus infection. Looking at the study overall: Public TCR beta signatures were indicative of both CMV infection and a matching HLA type. Study-level results: Across the ex vivo response, the dominant clonotypes were HLA-C-restricted CMV-specific TCR beta clonotypes. Public TCR beta family frequency separated CMV-and-HLA carriers, including in an independent cohort.

This clonotype was detected ten times or more. Its specificity is unknown. One entry per CDR3 protein, called by TCRdb with MiXCR from the reads. Of 600,000 to 800,000 distinct CDR3 sequences detected, approximately 24% appear once; the ten largest clones hold 7% to 9%. The germline V and J ends were trimmed by 1 base and 2 bases, with 3 bases remaining between them. The CDR3 runs 12 residues. Per germline, CDR1 SEHNR and CDR2 FQNEAQ (reference sequence). Sequencing input: CD8+ T cells from PBMCs. The clonotype comes from a human donor in good health (CMV status not recorded). Some clones in this sample may be carry-over from other donors' samples. The chain employs TRBV7-9 and TRBJ2-7; D remains ambiguous. The CDR3 coding sequence is TGTGCCAGCAGCTTAGAGGCCTACGAGCAGTACTTC. This encodes CASSLEAYEQYF.